One T cell receptor beta chain is described in this entry. The antigen is undetermined. Repertoires were generated with immunoSEQ multiplex PCR, while TCRdb's copy carries only in-frame clones and drops some. The sample shows 110,000 to 150,000 clones, more than 85% of them seen only once. The data were taken from a study of T cell responses to AZD1222 COVID-19 vaccine. Overall study: Doses given second, at about 4 or about 12 weeks, were pooled.

General study findings and limits: Donor demographics were predominantly white British with a female majority; clonal diversity may be underestimated. Baseline seropositivity occurred in only 5 or 6 AZD1222 recipients. Spike-spanning, vaccine-associated CD4 TCRs were dominant at 160-218 and 743-854.

The sequence came from an adult in good health. Here the sequenced sample was peripheral blood, taken on day 0 of AZD1222 vaccination.

CDR3 in amino acids: CASSLPGQGSLSEQYF. CDR3 DNA: TGTGCCAGCAGTCTCCCGGGGCAGGGGAGTCTCTCCGAGCAGTACTTC. This rearrangement joins TRBV28 to TRBJ2-7; a possible D gene is TRBD1 (6 bases). Germline values: CDR1 MDHEN, CDR2 SYDVKM. The CDR3 is made up of 16 amino acids. Trimming pared 5 bases from V and 6 bases from J, leaving 23 bases between.